Described below is a single TCR beta chain sequence and its context. The sample comes from a study of blood T cell repertoires in COVID-19. For the study at large: The origin of the acute and convalescent COVID-19 samples was the United States, Italy and Spain. PBMCs, B-cell-depleted T cells, or T cells were the source of the cDNA or gDNA that made up the material.

The CDR3 is 14 amino acids. Looked up from germline, CDR1 is SGHVS and CDR2 is FQNEAQ. Trimming at V came to 5 bases and at J to 3 bases, leaving 7 bases not matched to a gene. Authors' processing steps: Reference gene primers were amplified, and this amplification served to estimate nucleated cell counts. Some clones are missing from TCRdb's copy, which holds only in-frame ones; the method was immunoSEQ multiplex PCR. The D gene and trimming were derived from the DNA, and the V and J assignments and clone size from that table. The sample carries more than 70,000 clones, around 83% recorded once. The sequence derives from a woman in her 70s with acute or convalescent COVID-19. Sequencing was done on a sample of peripheral blood. The J gene is TRBJ2-7, the V gene TRBV7-8; 7 bases match TRBD2. Here the CDR3 DNA reads TGTGCCAGCAGCCCCGGACTAGTCGGCTACGAGCAGTACTTC. Translating gives CASSPGLVGYEQYF.